What follows is one TCR beta chain and its context. The target antigen is unknown. The source of the sample is a study of cytomegalovirus exposure and HLA in healthy donors. Study-level findings and limits: There were several of the most significant clusters that appeared linked to common viral pathogens in a later analysis. Most of the TCR beta V segments (in an earlier analysis) were productive either about 87% or about 30% of the time.

The CDR3 is made up of 16 amino acids. The trim removed 4 bases at V and 1 base at J, leaving 4 bases unmatched. Germline lookup yields CDR1 SGDLS and CDR2 YYNGEE. Primers: 60 Vbeta forward and 13 Jbeta reverse. Libraries were prepared by immunoSEQ multiplex PCR; TCRdb keeps only in-frame clonotypes and omits some of them. The table lists about 130,000 clones, 76% of them singletons. Sequencing was done on a sample of PBMCs. The chain combines TRBV9 with TRBJ2-2, with TRBD2 matching 10 bases. This sequence was found in a man aged 45-65 years in good health and CMV-seronegative. CDR3 sequence reads: CASSPRTSGNTGELFF. DNA of the CDR3: TGTGCCAGCAGCCCCCGGACTAGCGGGAACACCGGGGAGCTGTTTTTT.